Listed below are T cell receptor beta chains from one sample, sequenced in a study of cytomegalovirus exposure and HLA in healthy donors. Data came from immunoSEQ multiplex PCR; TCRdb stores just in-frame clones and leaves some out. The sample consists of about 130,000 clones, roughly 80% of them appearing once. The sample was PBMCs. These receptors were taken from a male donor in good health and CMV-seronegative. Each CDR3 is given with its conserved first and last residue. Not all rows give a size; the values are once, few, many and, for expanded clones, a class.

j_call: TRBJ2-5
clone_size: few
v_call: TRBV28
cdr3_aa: CASNTVSGGRETQYF

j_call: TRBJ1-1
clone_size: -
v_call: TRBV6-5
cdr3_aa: CASSHGVNTEAFF

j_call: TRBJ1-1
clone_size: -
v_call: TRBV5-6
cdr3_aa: CASGGGHTEAFF

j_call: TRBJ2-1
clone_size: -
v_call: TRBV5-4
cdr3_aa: CASSSFSGYNEQFF

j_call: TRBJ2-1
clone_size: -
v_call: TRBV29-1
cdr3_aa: CSVRDRAVRDEQFF

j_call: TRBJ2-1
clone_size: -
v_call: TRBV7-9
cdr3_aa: CASSPKLAENNEQFF

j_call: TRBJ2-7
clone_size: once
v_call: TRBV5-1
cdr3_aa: CASSGRGVSYEQYF

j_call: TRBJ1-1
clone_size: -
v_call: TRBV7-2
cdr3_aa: CASSLGMNKAEAFF

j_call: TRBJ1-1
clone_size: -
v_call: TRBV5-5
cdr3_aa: CASSVEGDTEAFF

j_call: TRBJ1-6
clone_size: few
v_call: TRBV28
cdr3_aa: CASSLQQGSSPLHF

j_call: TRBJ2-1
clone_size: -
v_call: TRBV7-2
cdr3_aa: CASSSRLARGGEQFF

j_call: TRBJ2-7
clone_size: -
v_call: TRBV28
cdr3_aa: CASSSPGGESSYEQYF

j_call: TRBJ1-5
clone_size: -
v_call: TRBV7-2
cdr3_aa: CASSLTSGNQPQHF

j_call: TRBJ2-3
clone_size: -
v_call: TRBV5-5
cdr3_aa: CASSLGTSRGDTQYF

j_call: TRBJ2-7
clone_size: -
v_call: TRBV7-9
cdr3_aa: CASSSAGTGEPYEQYF

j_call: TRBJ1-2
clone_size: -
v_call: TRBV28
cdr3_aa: CASSFVQGMNYGYTF

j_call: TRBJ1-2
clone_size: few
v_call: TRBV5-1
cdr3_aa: CASSLAGDRDYGYTF

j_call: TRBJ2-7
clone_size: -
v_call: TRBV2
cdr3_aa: CASSETRVVYEQYF

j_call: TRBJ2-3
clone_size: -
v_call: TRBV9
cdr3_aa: CASSVAGLDTQYF

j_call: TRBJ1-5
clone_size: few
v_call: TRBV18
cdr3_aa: CASSPDFNQPQHF

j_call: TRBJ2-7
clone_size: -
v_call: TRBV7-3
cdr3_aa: CASSQYQGPYEQYF

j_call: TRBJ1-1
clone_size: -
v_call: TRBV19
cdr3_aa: CASSTPGQVVQGFF

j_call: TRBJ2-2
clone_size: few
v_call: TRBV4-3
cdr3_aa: CASSQAPRGVNTGELFF

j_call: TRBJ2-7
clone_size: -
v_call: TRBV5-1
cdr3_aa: CASSLVRAGDEQYF

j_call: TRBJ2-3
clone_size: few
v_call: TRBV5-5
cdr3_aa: CASSLRGGTDTQYF

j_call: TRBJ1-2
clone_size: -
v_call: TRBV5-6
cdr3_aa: CASSLAGQIYGYTF

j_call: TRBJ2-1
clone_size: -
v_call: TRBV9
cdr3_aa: CASSATGRRGSYNEQFF

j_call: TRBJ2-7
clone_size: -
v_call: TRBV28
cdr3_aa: CASSWDTEEQYF

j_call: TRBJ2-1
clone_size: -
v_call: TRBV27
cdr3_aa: CASSFWGSGSNEQFF

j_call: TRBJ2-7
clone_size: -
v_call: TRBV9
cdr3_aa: CATQNEQYF

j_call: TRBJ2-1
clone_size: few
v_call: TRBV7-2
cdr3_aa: CASSQMVAGGSEQFF

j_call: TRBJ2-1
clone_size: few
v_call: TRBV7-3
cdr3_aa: CASSVMRGMGNEQFF

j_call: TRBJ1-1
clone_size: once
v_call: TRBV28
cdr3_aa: CASITGGPTEAFF

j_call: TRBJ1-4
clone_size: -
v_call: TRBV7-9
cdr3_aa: CASSDTGGDEKLFF

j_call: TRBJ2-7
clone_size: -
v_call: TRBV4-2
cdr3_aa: CASSQDGWERAYEQYF

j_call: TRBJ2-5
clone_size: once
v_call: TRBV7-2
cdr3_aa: CASSSNRDLGETQYF

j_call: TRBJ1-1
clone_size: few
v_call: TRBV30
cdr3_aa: CAWSGGLGHSNTEAFF

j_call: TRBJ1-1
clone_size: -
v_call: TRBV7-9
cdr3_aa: CASSLGGSQRPEAFF

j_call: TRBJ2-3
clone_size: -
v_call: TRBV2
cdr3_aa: CASSPPGSGTDTQYF

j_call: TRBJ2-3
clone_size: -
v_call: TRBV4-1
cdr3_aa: CASSRSTRPAWTQYF

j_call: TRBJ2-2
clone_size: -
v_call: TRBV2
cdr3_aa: CASNRIPTGELFF

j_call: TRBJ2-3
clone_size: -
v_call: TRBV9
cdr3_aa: CASRGGGFSSTDTQYF

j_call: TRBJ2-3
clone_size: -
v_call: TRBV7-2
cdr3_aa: CASSLAASDTQYF

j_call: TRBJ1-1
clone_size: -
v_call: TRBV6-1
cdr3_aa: CASSEGHLTEAFF

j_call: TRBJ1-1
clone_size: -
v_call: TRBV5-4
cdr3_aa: CASSLEPGNTEAFF

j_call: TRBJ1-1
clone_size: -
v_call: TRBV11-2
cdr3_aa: CASSLGAGVGTEAFF

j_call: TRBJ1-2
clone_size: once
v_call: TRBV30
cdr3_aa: CAWSLGARGYTF

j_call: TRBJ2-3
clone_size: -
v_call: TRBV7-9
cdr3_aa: CATALDGGVTDTQYF

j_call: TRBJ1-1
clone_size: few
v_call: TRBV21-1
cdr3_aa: CASSNSGEAFF

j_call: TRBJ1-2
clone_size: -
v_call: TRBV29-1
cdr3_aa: CSASSGVRGYTF

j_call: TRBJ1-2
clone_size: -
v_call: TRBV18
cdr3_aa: CASSPLDRGAGYGYTF